This TCR beta chain was recorded in a study of regulatory T cells in long-lasting Graves disease. Study-level findings and limits: With a small sample size, accuracy may have been reduced.

The CDR3 runs to 15 residues. From germline, CDR1 is MNHNS and CDR2 SASEGT. V lost 6 bases to trimming and J lost 1 base; unmatched junction nucleotides: 6. Time point in this sample: persistent/refractory GD, antithyroid drugs over 5 years with positive TRAb. PBMC-extracted RNA yielded the TCR library. American Thyroid Association guidelines defined Graves' disease diagnosis. The sample holds a few counts of this clonotype. No antigen is known for it. Arm-PCR with iRepertoire HTBI primers amplified the CDR3 regions for these TCR beta libraries. TCRdb redid the calling of the multiplex PCR reads with MiXCR, one entry per CDR3 protein. This sample has roughly 450,000 distinct CDR3 sequences, with under 25% found just once.

This clonotype originated in a female donor with Graves disease. This chain uses TRBV6-1 with TRBJ2-4; TRBD2 matches at 7 bases. Sequenced here: peripheral blood mononuclear cells (PBMCs), sampled when the disease was refractory, from a patient treated with antithyroid drugs. The DNA of the CDR3 is TGTGCCAGCAGGCCCTCGGGGGGTGCCAAAAACATTCAGTACTTC. This codes for CASRPSGGAKNIQYF.